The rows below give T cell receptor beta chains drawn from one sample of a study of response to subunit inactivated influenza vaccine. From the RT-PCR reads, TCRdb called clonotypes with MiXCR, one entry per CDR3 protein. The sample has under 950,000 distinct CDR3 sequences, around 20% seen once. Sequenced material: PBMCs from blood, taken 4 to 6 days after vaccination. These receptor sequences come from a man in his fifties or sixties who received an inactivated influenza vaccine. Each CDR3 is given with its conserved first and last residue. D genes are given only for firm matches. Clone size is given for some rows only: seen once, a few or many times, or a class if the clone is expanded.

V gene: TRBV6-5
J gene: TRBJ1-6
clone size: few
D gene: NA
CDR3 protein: CASSYQGLDSPLHF
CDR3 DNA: TGTGCCAGCAGTTACCAGGGCCTGGATTCACCCCTCCACTTT

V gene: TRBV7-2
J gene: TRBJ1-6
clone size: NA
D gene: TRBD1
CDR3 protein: CASSYTGGKNSPLHF
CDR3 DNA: TGTGCCAGCAGCTACACAGGGGGCAAGAATTCACCCCTCCACTTT

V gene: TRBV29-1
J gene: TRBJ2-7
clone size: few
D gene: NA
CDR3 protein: CSALDDYEQYF
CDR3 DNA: TGCAGCGCTTTGGACGACTACGAGCAGTACTTC

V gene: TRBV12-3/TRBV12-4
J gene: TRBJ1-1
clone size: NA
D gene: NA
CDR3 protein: CASSSWTANTEAFF
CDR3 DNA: TGTGCCAGCAGTTCCTGGACAGCGAACACTGAAGCTTTCTTT

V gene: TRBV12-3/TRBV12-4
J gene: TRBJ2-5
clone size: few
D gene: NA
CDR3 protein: CATRGGRVETQYF
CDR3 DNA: TGTGCCACCAGGGGGGGGCGCGTGGAGACCCAGTACTTC

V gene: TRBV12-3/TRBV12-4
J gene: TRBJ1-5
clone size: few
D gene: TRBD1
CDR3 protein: CASSPGQRSSNQPQHF
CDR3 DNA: TGTGCCAGCAGCCCGGGACAGCGATCTAGCAATCAGCCCCAGCATTTT

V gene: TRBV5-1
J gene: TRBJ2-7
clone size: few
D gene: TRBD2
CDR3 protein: CASSMGPSGGAYEQYF
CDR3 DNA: TGCGCCAGCAGCATGGGGCCTAGCGGGGGGGCCTACGAGCAGTACTTC

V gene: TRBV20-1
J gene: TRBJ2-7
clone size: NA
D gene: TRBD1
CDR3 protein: CSATPTGQQGYEQYF
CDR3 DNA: TGCAGTGCTACACCCACTGGCCAACAGGGGTACGAGCAGTACTTC

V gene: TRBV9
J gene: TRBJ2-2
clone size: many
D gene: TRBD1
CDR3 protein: CASSADRATGELFF
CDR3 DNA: TGTGCCAGCAGCGCGGACAGGGCGACCGGGGAGCTGTTTTTT

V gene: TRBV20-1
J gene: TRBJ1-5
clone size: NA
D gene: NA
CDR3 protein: CSAKGGNSNQPQHF
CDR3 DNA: TGCAGTGCTAAGGGAGGGAATAGCAATCAGCCCCAGCATTTT

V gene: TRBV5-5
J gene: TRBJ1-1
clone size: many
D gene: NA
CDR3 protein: CASSLGWTEAFF
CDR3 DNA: TGTGCCAGCAGCCTCGGGTGGACTGAAGCTTTCTTT

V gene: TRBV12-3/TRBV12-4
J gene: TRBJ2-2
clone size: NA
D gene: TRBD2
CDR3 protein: CASSLAPGLAGTGELFF
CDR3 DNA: TGTGCCAGCAGTCTCGCTCCGGGACTAGCGGGCACCGGGGAGCTGTTTTTT

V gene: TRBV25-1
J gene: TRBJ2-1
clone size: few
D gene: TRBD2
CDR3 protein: CASSPPEGLAGYNEQFF
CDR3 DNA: TGTGCCAGCAGCCCCCCCGAGGGACTAGCGGGCTACAATGAGCAGTTCTTC

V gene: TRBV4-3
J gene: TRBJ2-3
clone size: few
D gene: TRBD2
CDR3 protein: CASSQDTASGSRHPDTQYF
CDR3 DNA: TGCGCCAGCAGCCAAGATACGGCTAGCGGGAGTCGACACCCAGATACGCAGTATTTT

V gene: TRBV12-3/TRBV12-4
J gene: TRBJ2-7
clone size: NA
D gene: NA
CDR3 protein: CASSPISSYEQYF
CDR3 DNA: TGTGCCAGCAGTCCAATTTCCTCCTACGAGCAGTACTTC

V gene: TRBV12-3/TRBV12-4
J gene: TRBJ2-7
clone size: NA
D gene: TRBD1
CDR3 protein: CASSLGRWKIRDRVYEQYF
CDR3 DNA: TGTGCCAGCAGTTTAGGTCGATGGAAGATCCGGGACAGGGTCTACGAGCAGTACTTC

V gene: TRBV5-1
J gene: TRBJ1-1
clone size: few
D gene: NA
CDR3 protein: CASSLGTPGNTEAFF
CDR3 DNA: TGCGCCAGCAGCCTAGGAACACCCGGGAACACTGAAGCTTTCTTT

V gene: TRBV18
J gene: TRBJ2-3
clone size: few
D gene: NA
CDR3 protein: CASSPPIVTDTQYF
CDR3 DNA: TGTGCCAGCTCACCTCCGATAGTTACAGATACGCAGTATTTT

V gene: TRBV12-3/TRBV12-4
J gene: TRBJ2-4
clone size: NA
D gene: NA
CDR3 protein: CASSPTKLAKNIQYF
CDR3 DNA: TGTGCCAGCAGTCCAACTAAATTAGCCAAAAACATTCAGTACTTC

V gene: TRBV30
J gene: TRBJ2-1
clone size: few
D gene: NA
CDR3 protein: CASDGSERSYNEQFF
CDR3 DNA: TGTGCCTCCGACGGGAGCGAACGCTCCTACAATGAGCAGTTCTTC

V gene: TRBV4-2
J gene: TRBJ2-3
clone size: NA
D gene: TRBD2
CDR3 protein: CASSPGRARTDTQYF
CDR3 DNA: TGTGCCAGCAGCCCCGGGAGGGCCCGCACAGATACGCAGTATTTT

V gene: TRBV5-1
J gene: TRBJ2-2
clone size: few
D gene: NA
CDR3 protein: CASSQLRDGELFF
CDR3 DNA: TGCGCCAGCAGCCAACTCCGAGACGGGGAGCTGTTTTTT

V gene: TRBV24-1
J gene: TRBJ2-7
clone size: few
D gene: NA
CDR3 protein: CATSGRGSYEQYF
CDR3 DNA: TGTGCCACCAGTGGAAGGGGCTCCTACGAGCAGTACTTC

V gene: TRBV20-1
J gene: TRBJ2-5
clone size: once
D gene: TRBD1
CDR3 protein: CSARDPQYRGQETQYF
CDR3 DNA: TGCAGTGCTAGAGATCCCCAATACAGGGGGCAAGAGACCCAGTACTTC

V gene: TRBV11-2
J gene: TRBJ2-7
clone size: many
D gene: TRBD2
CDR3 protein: CASRGHYELAGFYEQYF
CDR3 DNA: TGTGCCAGCAGGGGCCATTATGAGCTAGCGGGTTTCTACGAGCAGTACTTC

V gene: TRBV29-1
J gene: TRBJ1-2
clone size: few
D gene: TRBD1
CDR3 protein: CSVEDGQGYGYTF
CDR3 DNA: TGCAGCGTTGAAGATGGACAGGGCTATGGCTACACCTTC

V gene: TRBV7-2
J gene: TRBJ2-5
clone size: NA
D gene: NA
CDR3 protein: CASSPGLPRETQYF
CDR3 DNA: TGTGCCAGCAGCCCCGGGCTGCCGAGGGAGACCCAGTACTTC

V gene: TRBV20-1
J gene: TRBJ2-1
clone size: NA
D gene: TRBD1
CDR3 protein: CSARNPGGSYNEQFF
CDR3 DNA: TGCAGTGCACGGAATCCAGGGGGCTCCTACAATGAGCAGTTCTTC

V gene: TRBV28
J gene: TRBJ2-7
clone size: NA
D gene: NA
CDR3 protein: CASSSSRGTYEQYF
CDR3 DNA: TGTGCCAGCAGTTCCTCTCGGGGCACTTACGAGCAGTACTTC

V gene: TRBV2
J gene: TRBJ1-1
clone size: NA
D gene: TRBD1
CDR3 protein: CASRTTGVGEAFF
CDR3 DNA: TGTGCCAGCAGAACTACAGGGGTGGGTGAAGCTTTCTTT

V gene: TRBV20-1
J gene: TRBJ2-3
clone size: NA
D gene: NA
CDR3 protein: CSATRGSSPALEQYF
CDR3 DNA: TGCAGTGCAACCCGGGGCAGCTCCCCGGCCCTTGAGCAGTATTTT

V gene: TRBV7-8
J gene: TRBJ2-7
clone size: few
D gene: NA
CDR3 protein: CASSLSSLGYEQYF
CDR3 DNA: TGTGCCAGCAGCTTATCCAGTCTAGGGTACGAGCAGTACTTC

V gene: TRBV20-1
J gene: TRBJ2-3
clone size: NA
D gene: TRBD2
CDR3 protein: CSARDWRGTSTDTQYF
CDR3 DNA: TGCAGTGCTAGAGATTGGCGGGGGACTAGCACAGATACGCAGTATTTT

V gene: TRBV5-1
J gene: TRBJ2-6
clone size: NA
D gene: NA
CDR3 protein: CASSLAEVSGANVLTF
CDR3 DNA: TGCGCCAGCAGCTTGGCCGAGGTCTCTGGGGCCAACGTCCTGACTTTC

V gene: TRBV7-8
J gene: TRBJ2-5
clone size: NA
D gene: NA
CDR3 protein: CASSLGWGVQETQYF
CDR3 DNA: TGTGCCAGCAGCTTAGGGTGGGGGGTCCAAGAGACCCAGTACTTC

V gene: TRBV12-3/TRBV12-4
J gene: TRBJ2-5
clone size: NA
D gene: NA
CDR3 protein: CASSLRMGAQYF
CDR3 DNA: TGTGCCAGCAGTTTGAGGATGGGGGCCCAGTACTTC

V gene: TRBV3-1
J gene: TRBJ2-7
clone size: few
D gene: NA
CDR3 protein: CASSFQGREQYF
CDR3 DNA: TGTGCCAGCAGCTTCCAGGGACGGGAGCAGTACTTC

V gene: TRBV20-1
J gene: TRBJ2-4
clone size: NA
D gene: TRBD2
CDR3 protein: CSARSGGMSGRGLAIQYF
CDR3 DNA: TGCAGTGCTAGATCTGGGGGGATGAGCGGGAGAGGATTGGCCATTCAGTACTTC

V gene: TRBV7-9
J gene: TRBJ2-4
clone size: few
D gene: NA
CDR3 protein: CASSPGGQLNIQYF
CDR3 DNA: TGTGCCAGCAGCCCGGGAGGACAGTTAAACATTCAGTACTTC

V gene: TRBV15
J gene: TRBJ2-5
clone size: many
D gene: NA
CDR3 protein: CATRVPGTNYQTQYF
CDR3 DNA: TGTGCCACCAGGGTCCCCGGGACAAACTATCAGACCCAGTACTTC

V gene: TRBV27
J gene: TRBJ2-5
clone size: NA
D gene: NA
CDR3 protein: CASSTSRGETQYF
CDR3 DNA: TGTGCCAGCAGTACCTCCAGGGGAGAGACCCAGTACTTC

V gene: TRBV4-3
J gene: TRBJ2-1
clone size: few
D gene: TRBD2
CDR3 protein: CASSQDGPGGKYNEQFF
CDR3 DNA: TGCGCCAGCAGCCAAGATGGGCCGGGAGGAAAGTACAATGAGCAGTTCTTC

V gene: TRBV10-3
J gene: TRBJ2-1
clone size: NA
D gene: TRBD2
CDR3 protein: CAITPSLAENNEQFF
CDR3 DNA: TGTGCCATCACGCCGTCCCTAGCGGAGAACAATGAGCAGTTCTTC

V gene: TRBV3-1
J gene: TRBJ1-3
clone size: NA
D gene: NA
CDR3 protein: CASSQDRSRSGNTIYF
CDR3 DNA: TGTGCCAGCAGCCAAGATAGGAGTCGCTCTGGAAACACCATATATTTT

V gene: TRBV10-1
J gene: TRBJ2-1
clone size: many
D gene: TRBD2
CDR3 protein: CASSGTSDYNEQFF
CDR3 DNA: TGCGCCAGCAGTGGTACTAGCGACTACAATGAGCAGTTCTTC

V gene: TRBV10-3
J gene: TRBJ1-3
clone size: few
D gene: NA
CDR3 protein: CAIRTTGSGNTIYF
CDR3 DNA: TGTGCCATCAGAACCACGGGCTCTGGAAACACCATATATTTT

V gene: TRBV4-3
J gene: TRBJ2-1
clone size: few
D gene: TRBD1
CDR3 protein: CASSQELRQGPYNEQFF
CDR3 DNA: TGCGCCAGCAGCCAAGAACTGAGACAGGGCCCCTACAATGAGCAGTTCTTC

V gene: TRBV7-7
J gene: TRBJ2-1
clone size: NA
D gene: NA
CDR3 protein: CASSPAWTDGNEQFF
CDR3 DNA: TGTGCCAGCAGCCCCGCCTGGACCGATGGCAATGAGCAGTTCTTC

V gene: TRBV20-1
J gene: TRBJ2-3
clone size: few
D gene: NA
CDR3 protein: CSARDSVGDFSTDTQYF
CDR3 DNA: TGCAGTGCTAGAGATTCGGTCGGGGACTTTAGCACAGATACGCAGTATTTT

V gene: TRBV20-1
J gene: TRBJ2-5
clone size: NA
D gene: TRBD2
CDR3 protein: CSAPSGRPIIRETQYF
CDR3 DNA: TGCAGTGCTCCTAGCGGGAGGCCTATAATCCGAGAGACCCAGTACTTC

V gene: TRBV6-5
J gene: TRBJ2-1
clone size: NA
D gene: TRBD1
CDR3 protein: CASSYRDRGGNEQFF
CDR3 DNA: TGTGCCAGCAGTTACAGGGACAGGGGCGGTAATGAGCAGTTCTTC

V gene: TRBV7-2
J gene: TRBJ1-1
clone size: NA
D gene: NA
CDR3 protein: CASSLGVNLNTEAFF
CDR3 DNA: TGTGCCAGCAGCTTAGGAGTTAATCTGAACACTGAAGCGTTCTTT

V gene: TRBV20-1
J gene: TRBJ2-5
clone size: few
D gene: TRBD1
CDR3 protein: CSARGRQGQETQYF
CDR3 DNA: TGCAGTGCTAGAGGGCGACAGGGGCAGGAGACCCAGTACTTC

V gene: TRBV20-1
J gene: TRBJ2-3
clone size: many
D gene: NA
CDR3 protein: CSASLRYSTDTQYF
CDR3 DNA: TGCAGTGCTAGCTTGAGGTATAGCACAGATACGCAGTATTTT

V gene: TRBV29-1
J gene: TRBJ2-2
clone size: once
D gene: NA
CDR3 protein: CSVSYGYANTGELFF
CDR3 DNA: TGCAGCGTTAGTTACGGATACGCTAACACCGGGGAGCTGTTTTTT

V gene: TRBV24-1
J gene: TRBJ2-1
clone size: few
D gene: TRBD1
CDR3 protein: CATSDPRDRVNEQFF
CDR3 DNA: TGTGCCACCAGTGATCCCCGGGACAGGGTAAATGAGCAGTTCTTC

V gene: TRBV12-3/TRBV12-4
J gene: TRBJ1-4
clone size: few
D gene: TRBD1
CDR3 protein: CASSAGTARNEKLFF
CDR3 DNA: TGTGCCAGCAGTGCCGGGACAGCTAGGAATGAAAAACTGTTTTTT

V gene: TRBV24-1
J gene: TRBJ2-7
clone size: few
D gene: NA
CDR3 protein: CATSDPASFPYEQYF
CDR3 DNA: TGTGCCACCAGTGATCCGGCTTCCTTCCCCTACGAGCAGTACTTC

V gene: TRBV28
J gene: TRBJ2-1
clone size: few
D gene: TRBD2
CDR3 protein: CASSFGFNSGRTVYNEQFF
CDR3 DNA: TGTGCCAGCAGTTTCGGATTTAATAGCGGGAGGACGGTGTACAATGAGCAGTTCTTC